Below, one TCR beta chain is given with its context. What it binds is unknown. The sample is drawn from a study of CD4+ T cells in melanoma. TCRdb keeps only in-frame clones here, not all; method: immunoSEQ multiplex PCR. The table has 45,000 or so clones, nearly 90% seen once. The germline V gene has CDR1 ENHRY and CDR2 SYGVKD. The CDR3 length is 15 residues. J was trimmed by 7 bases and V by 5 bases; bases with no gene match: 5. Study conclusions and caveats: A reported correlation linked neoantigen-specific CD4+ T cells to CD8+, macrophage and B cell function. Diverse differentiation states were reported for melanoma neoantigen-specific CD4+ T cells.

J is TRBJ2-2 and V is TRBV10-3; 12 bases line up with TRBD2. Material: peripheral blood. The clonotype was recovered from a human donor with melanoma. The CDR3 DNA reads TGTGCCATCAGTAGGACTAGCGGGGCTAGCGGGGAGCTGTTTTTT. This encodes CAISRTSGASGELFF.